A single sample is the source of the 20 T cell receptor beta chains below, sequenced in a study of spatial heterogeneity in lung cancer. Each CDR3 protein is one row after TCRdb ran MiXCR on the 5' RACE reads. The profile shows 95,000 to 130,000 distinct CDR3 sequences, roughly an eighth of them singletons. Time point in this sample: blood at routine non-recurrence follow-up after resection. Unsorted whole RNA of tumor, nontumor lung or frozen PBMC was sequenced. The sequencing here drew on PBMCs, taken at follow-up. These receptors all come from a male donor with early-stage non-small cell lung cancer.

This clonotype was counted only a few times. The chain has TRBV10-3 and TRBJ2-1; 8 positions agree with TRBD2. The junction had 7 bases not matched to a gene; V was cut back by 10 bases and J by 2 bases. The CDR3 covers 14 residues. Germline V gene sequence: CDR1 ENHRY, CDR2 SYGVKD. The CDR3: CATTSGGPYNEQFF. CDR3 DNA: TGTGCCACCACAAGCGGGGGACCCTACAATGAGCAGTTCTTC.

This chain uses TRBV5-4 with TRBJ1-2; a weak D match, TRBD1 (6 bases). Germline loops: CDR1 SGHNT, CDR2 YYREEE (reference sequence). The CDR3 is 12 residues long. Trimming took 4 bases from V and 4 from J, leaving 8 bases between them. CDR3 sequence (DNA): TGTGCCAGCAGCGGACAGACCTATGGCTACACCTTC. It is translated as CASSGQTYGYTF.

The chain has TRBV6-5 and TRBJ2-3; TRBD2 matches 7 bases. The trim removed 6 bases at V and 3 bases at J, leaving 6 bases unmatched. CDR1 MNHEY and CDR2 SVGAGI come from the germline V gene. The CDR3 extends over 14 amino acids. The CDR3 nucleotides are TGTGCCAGCAGCCCGGGGAGGGTTACAGATACGCAGTATTTT. This sequence encodes CASSPGRVTDTQYF.

The J gene is TRBJ2-1, the V gene TRBV19; 12 bases are a match to TRBD1. V gave up 6 bases and J gave up 4 bases; unmatched junction bases: 13. Germline CDR1 is LNHDA and CDR2 is SQIVND (reference sequence). The length of the CDR3 is 18 residues. In DNA form, the CDR3 reads TGTGCCAGTAGCCCAGGGACAGGGGGCCCCCTCGGGTACAATGAGCAGTTCTTC. Encoded protein: CASSPGTGGPLGYNEQFF. The full variable domain, rest sourced from reference TRBV19 and TRBJ2-1, is DGGITQSPKYLFRKEGQNVTLSCEQNLNHDAMYWYRQDPGQGLRLIYYSQIVNDFQKGDIAEGYSVSREKKESFPLTVTSAQKNPTAFYLCASSPGTGGPLGYNEQFFGPGTRLTVL.

Only a few counts were recorded for this clonotype. This chain uses TRBV20-1 with TRBJ1-6; the match to TRBD1 covers 9 bases. V was pared by 7 bases and J by 8 bases, with 9 bases of the junction left unmatched. Per the germline V gene, CDR1 is DFQATT and CDR2 is SNEGSKA (reference sequence). The CDR3 loop spans 14 amino acids. CDR3 sequence reads: CSVQTGGMDSPLHF. CDR3 DNA sequence: TGCAGTGTCCAAACAGGGGGCATGGATTCACCCCTCCACTTT.

This clonotype was picked up many times. The J gene is TRBJ2-1, the V gene TRBV4-1, with D perhaps TRBD1 (6 bases). Trimming took 1 base from V and 3 from J, leaving 10 bases between them. Germline V gene sequence: CDR1 MGHRA, CDR2 YSYEKL. This CDR3 is built from 15 residues. The CDR3 region has the DNA TGCGCCAGCAGCCAAGCGGTGACAGGCTACAATGAGCAGTTCTTC. This codes for CASSQAVTGYNEQFF.

This clonotype was seen only a few times. The gene calls are TRBV10-3 and TRBJ2-1, with D perhaps TRBD1 or TRBD2 (5 bases each). Germline V gene lookup returns CDR1 ENHRY and CDR2 SYGVKD. CDR3 size: 13 residues. V lost 6 bases and J 7 bases, leaving 13 bases between the germline ends. As DNA, the CDR3 is TGTGCCATCAGACGGGGCAGGGAAAATGAGCAGTTCTTC. It is translated as CAIRRGRENEQFF.

This clonotype has a handful of counts. The chain is built from TRBV7-9 and TRBJ2-3; TRBD1 might be the D (7 bases). CDR1 is SEHNR and CDR2 is FQNEAQ in the germline V gene (reference sequence). Trimming cost V 3 bases and J 3 bases, with 19 bases left between them. CDR3 length: 17 residues. The CDR3 nucleotides are TGTGCCAGCAGCTTGGGCGGCGGAGGGGGCAAGACAGATACGCAGTATTTT. It encodes CASSLGGGGGKTDTQYF. Combining the CDR3 with reference TRBV7-9 and TRBJ2-3 gives the whole variable domain DTGVSQNPRHKITKRGQNVTFRCDPISEHNRLYWYRQTLGQGPEFLTYFQNEAQLEKSRLLSDRFSAERPKGSFSTLEIQRTEQGDSAMYLCASSLGGGGGKTDTQYFGPGTRLTVL.

The chain combines TRBV28 with TRBJ2-7; D possibly corresponds to TRBD2 (6 bases). V lost 7 bases to trimming and J lost 1 base, with 14 bases between them. CDR1 and CDR2 (germline): MDHEN, SYDVKM. CDR3 length: 14 amino acids. The DNA of the CDR3 is TGTGCCAGCAACTCCGGGACTGAGTCCTACGAGCAGTACTTC. Protein: CASNSGTESYEQYF.

The V call is TRBV9, the J call TRBJ1-3; a possible D gene is TRBD1 (5 bases). V lost 0 bases and J 4 bases, leaving 20 bases between the germline ends. The CDR3 has 18 amino acids. Germline V gives CDR1 SGDLS, CDR2 YYNGEE. DNA of the CDR3: TGTGCCAGCAGCGTAGGTCCCCACCCGGGGACGGTAGGAAACACCATATATTTT. Its protein is CASSVGPHPGTVGNTIYF.

V gene TRBV5-1 combines with J gene TRBJ2-1; the match to TRBD1 covers 8 bases. The CDR3 runs 11 residues. V shed 5 bases, J shed 14 bases, and the junction held 6 bases outside the gene matches. CDR1 is SGHRS and CDR2 is YFSETQ in the germline V gene. The DNA for the CDR3 is TGCGCCAGCAGGGTGGACAGGGAGGAGTTCTTC. Encoded protein: CASRVDREEFF.

This clonotype showed up many times. The gene calls are TRBV7-9 and TRBJ1-1; D is perhaps TRBD1 (6 bases). V dropped 5 bases and J dropped 11 bases, with 12 bases sitting between them. The CDR3 is 11 amino acids. The germline gives CDR1 SEHNR, CDR2 FQNEAQ (reference sequence). The chain's CDR3 is CASSRGQRAFF. As DNA, the CDR3 is TGTGCCAGCAGCCGTGGACAGAGGGCTTTCTTT.

This clonotype was detected many times. The chain carries TRBV6-6 and TRBJ1-1, with 7 bases lining up with TRBD1. The CDR3 totals 17 residues. Trimming cost V 5 bases and J 1 base; bases outside gene matches: 13. In germline, CDR1 is MNHNY, CDR2 SVGAGI (reference sequence). Written as DNA, the CDR3 is TGTGCCAGCAGTGAAGGCGGGGCAGGGGGTACGAACACTGAAGCTTTCTTT. Translating it yields CASSEGGAGGTNTEAFF.

This clonotype came up a few times. The V call is TRBV15, the J call TRBJ2-1; D call uncertain. Germline V gene sequence: CDR1 LNHNV, CDR2 YYDKDF (reference sequence). The CDR3 has 16 residues. V lost 2 bases and J 7 bases, leaving 18 bases between the germline ends. The chain's CDR3 is CATSRTATAHWNEQFF. The CDR3 nucleotides are TGTGCCACCAGCAGAACAGCAACAGCTCACTGGAATGAGCAGTTCTTC. Full variable domain (outside the CDR3, taken from reference TRBV15 and TRBJ2-1): DAMVIQNPRYQVTQFGKPVTLSCSQTLNHNVMYWYQQKSSQAPKLLFHYYDKDFNNEADTPDNFQSRRPNTSFCFLDIRSPGLGDTAMYLCATSRTATAHWNEQFFGPGTRLTVL.

J is TRBJ2-2 and V is TRBV4-2; D is uncertain. The V gene's germline CDR1 is LGHNA and CDR2 YNFKEQ. V was shortened by 0 bases and J by 0 bases, with 8 bases between the two germline ends. The CDR3 spans 16 residues. This chain's CDR3 is CASSQEGHPNTGELFF. CDR3 nucleotide sequence: TGTGCCAGCAGCCAAGAAGGCCATCCGAACACCGGGGAGCTGTTTTTT.

This clonotype was found many times. The gene calls are TRBV28 and TRBJ2-7; D not resolved. Germline V gene sequence: CDR1 MDHEN, CDR2 SYDVKM. This CDR3 region has 12 residues. V was pared by 4 bases and J by 9 bases, with 13 bases between. The CDR3 DNA sequence: TGTGCCAGCAGTTCCTCCTCTAACGTGCAGTACTTC. Its translation is CASSSSSNVQYF.

The CDR3 reads CAWRTLRGGTDTQYF. The CDR3, as DNA: TGTGCCTGGAGAACTTTGCGGGGGGGCACAGATACGCAGTATTTT. This chain links TRBV30 with TRBJ2-3; 8 nucleotides line up with TRBD2. Unmatched junction bases numbered 6, after V lost 3 bases and J lost 1 base. CDR3 length: 15 residues. Germline lookup yields CDR1 GTSNPN and CDR2 SVGIG (reference sequence).

V and J are TRBV15 and TRBJ2-3; D gene unclear. Germline V gene lookup returns CDR1 LNHNV and CDR2 YYDKDF (reference sequence). This CDR3 region has 12 residues. V was clipped by 8 bases and J by 5 bases, with 11 bases between them. The CDR3 spells CATPKAEDTQYF. CDR3 DNA: TGTGCCACCCCGAAGGCCGAAGATACGCAGTATTTT.

This clonotype was seen a handful of times. The chain employs TRBV7-2 and TRBJ1-5; 8 positions agree with TRBD1. V lost 3 bases, J lost 5 bases, and 9 bases stayed unmatched. The CDR3 is 16 residues long. Germline V gives CDR1 SGHTA, CDR2 FQGNSA. CDR3 in DNA: TGTGCCAGCAGCTTTCGGACAGGGTTTGGCGATCAGCCCCAGCATTTT. Its protein is CASSFRTGFGDQPQHF.

This clonotype was detected many times. The DNA for the CDR3 is TGTGCCAGCGGATACAATGAGCAGTTCTTC. It translates to CASGYNEQFF. J is TRBJ2-1 and V is TRBV28; D ambiguous. Trimming took 8 bases from V and 4 from J, leaving 3 bases between them. This CDR3 region has 10 residues. Germline-derived CDR1 and CDR2 are MDHEN and SYDVKM.